This T cell receptor (beta chain) was captured by sequencing in a study of T cell repertoires in cytomegalovirus infection. The wider study: The authors relied on CMV epitopes, both recently identified HLA-C-restricted and well-studied HLA-B-restricted.

This clonotype appeared a few times. What it binds is unknown. TCRdb recomputed calls from the reads with MiXCR, one row per CDR3 protein. This sample has about 900,000 distinct CDR3 sequences; about 33% occur once, and the top ten carry 13%. Overall study findings and caveats: The ex vivo response was dominated by HLA-C-restricted CMV-specific TCR beta clonotypes.

The CDR3 spans 16 residues. Germline CDR1 reads ENHRY; CDR2 reads SYGVKD. V dropped 0 bases and J dropped 1 base, with 9 bases sitting between them. The chain links TRBV10-3 to TRBJ2-2, with D perhaps TRBD1 or TRBD2 (5 bases each). Material: cultured CD8+ T cells from PBMCs, obtained from culture after CMV antigen stimulation. This receptor was taken from a human donor in good health (CMV status not recorded). Some clones in this sample may be carry-over from other donors' samples. CDR3 nucleotide sequence: TGTGCCATCAGTGAGTCTGGGACCGAGAACACCGGGGAGCTGTTTTTT. This gives the protein CAISESGTENTGELFF.